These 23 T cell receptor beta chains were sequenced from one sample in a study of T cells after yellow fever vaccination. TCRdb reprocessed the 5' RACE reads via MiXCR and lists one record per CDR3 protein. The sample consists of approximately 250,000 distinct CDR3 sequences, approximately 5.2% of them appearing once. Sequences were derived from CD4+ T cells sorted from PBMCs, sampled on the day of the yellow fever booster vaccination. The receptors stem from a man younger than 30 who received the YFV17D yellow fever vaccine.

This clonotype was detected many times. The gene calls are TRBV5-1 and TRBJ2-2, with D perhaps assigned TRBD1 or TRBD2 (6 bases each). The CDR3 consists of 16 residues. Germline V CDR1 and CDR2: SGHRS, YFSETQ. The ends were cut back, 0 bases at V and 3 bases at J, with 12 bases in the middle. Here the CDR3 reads CASSLAEGGYTGELFF. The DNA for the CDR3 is TGCGCCAGCAGCTTGGCCGAGGGGGGATACACCGGGGAGCTGTTTTTT.

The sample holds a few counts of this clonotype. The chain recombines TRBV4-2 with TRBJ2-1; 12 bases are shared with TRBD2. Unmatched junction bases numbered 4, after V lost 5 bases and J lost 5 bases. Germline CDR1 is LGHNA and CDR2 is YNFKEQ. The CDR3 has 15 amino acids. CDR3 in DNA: TGTGCCAGCAGCGGGGGACTAGCGGGCCACAATGAGCAGTTCTTC. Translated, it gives CASSGGLAGHNEQFF.

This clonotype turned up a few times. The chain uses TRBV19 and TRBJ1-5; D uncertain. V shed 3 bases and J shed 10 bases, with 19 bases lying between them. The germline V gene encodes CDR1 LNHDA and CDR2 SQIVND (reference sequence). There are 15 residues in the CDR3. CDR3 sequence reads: CASSMAGFIGRPQHF. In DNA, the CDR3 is TGTGCCAGTAGTATGGCCGGCTTCATAGGACGCCCCCAGCATTTT.

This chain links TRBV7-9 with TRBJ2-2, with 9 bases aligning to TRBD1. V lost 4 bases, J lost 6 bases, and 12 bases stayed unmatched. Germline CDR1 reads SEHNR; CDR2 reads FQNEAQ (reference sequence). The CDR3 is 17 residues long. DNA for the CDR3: TGTGCCAGCAGCTCCCTTTGGGGACAGGGTGTTCCCGGGGAGCTGTTTTTT. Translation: CASSSLWGQGVPGELFF.

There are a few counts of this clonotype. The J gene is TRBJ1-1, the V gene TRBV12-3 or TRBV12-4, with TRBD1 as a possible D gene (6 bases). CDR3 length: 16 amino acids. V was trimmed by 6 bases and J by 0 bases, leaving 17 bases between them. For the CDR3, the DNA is TGTGCCAGCAGAATGAGTACAGGGATAATGAACACTGAAGCTTTCTTT. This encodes CASRMSTGIMNTEAFF.

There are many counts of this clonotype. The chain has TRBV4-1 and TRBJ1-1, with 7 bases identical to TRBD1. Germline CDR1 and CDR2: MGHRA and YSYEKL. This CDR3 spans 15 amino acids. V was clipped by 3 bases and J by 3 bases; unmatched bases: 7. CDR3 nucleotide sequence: TGCGCCAGCAGCCAGGCAAGACAGGGTGACACTGAAGCTTTCTTT. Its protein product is CASSQARQGDTEAFF.

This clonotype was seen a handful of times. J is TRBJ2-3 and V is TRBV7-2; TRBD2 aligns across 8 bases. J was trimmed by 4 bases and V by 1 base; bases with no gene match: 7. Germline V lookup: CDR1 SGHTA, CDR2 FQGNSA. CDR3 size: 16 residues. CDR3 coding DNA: TGTGCCAGCAGCTTAGTTTCGGGGGGGCGTGCAGATACGCAGTATTTT. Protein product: CASSLVSGGRADTQYF.

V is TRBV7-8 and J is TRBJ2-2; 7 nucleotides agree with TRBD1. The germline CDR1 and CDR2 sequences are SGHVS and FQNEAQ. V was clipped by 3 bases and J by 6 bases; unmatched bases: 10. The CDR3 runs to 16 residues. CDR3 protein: CASSFDPGGLSGELFF. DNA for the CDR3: TGTGCCAGCAGCTTTGATCCAGGGGGTCTTTCCGGGGAGCTGTTTTTT. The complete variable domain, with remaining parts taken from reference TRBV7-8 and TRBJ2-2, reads GAGVSQSPRYKVAKRGQDVALRCDPISGHVSLFWYQQALGQGPEFLTYFQNEAQLDKSGLPSDRFFAERPEGSVSTLKIQRTQQEDSAVYLCASSFDPGGLSGELFFGEGSRLTVL.

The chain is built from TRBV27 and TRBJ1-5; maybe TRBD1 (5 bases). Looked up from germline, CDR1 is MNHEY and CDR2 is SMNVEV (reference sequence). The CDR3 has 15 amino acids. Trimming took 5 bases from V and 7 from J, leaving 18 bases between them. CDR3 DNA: TGTGCCAGCAGTCCGTCTCAGCAGGGTTTACAGCCCCAGCATTTT. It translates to CASSPSQQGLQPQHF.

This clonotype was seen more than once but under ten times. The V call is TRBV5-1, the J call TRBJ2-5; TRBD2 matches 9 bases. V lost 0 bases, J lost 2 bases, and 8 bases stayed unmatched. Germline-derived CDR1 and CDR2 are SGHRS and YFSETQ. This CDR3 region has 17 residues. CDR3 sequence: CASSLANGAGGQETQYF. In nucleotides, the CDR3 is TGCGCCAGCAGCTTGGCCAACGGCGCGGGGGGGCAAGAGACCCAGTACTTC.

The CDR3 nucleotides read TGTGCCAGCAGTTACCGACTCGGGACTAACACTGAAGCTTTCTTT. This codes for CASSYRLGTNTEAFF. The chain couples TRBV6-2 or TRBV6-3 to TRBJ1-1, with D possibly matching TRBD1 (5 bases). Germline CDR1 and CDR2: MNHEY and SVGEGT. The CDR3 loop spans 15 amino acids. V lost 2 bases, J lost 2 bases, and 12 bases lay in between.

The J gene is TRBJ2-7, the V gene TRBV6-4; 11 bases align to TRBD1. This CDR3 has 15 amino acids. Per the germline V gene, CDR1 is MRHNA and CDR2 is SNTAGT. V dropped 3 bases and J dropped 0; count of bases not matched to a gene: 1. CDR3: CASSEGQGDSYEQYV. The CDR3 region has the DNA TGTGCCAGCAGTGAGGGACAGGGGGACTCCTACGAGCAGTACGTC.

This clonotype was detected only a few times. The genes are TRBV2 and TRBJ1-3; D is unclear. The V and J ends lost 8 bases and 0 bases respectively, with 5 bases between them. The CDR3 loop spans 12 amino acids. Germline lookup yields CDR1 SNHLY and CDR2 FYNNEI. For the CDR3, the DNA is TGTGCCAGCGCCCTCTCTGGAAACACCATATATTTT. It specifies CASALSGNTIYF.

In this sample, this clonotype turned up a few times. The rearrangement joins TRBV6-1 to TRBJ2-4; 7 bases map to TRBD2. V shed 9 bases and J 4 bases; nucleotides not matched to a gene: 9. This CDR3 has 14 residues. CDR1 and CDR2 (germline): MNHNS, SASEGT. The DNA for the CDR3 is TGTGCCAGTCGGGGGGTGGGGACGAAAAACATTCAGTACTTC. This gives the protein CASRGVGTKNIQYF.

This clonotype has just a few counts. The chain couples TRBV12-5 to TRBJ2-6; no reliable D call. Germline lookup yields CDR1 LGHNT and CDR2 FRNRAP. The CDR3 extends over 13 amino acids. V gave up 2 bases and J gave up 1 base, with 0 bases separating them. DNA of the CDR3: TGTGCTAGTGGTTTGTCTGGGGCCAACGTCCTGACTTTC. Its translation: CASGLSGANVLTF.

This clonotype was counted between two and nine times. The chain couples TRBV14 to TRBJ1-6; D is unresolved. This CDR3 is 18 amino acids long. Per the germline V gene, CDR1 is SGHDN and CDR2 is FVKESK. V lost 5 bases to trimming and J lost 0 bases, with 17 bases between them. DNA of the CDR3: TGTGCCAGCAGCGTTCTGGGAGAGGCGAGCTCCTATAATTCACCCCTCCACTTT. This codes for CASSVLGEASSYNSPLHF.

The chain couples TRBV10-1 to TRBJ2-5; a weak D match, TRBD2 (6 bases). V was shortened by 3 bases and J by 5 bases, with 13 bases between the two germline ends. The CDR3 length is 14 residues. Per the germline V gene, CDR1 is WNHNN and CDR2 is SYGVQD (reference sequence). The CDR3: CASSDGGTGETQYF. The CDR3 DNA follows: TGCGCCAGCAGTGACGGCGGGACCGGGGAGACCCAGTACTTC.

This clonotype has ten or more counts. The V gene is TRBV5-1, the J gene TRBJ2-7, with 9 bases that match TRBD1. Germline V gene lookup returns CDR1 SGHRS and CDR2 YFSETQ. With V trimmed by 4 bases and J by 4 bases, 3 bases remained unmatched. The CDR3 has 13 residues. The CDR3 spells CASSRDRAYEQYF. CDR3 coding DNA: TGCGCCAGCAGCAGGGACAGGGCATACGAGCAGTACTTC.

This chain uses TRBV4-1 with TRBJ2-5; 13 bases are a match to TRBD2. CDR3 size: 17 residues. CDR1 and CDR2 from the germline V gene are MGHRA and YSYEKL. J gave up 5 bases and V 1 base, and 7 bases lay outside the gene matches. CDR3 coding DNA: TGCGCCAGCAGCCAAGGCACTAGCGGGGGGGCCGGGGAGACCCAGTACTTC. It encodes CASSQGTSGGAGETQYF.

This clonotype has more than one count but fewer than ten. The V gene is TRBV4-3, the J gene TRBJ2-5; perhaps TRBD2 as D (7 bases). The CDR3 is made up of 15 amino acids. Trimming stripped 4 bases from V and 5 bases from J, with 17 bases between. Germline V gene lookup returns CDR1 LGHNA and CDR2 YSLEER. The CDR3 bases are TGCGCCAGCAGCCCCAGACTGGGGGGGCAGGAGACCCAGTACTTC. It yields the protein CASSPRLGGQETQYF.

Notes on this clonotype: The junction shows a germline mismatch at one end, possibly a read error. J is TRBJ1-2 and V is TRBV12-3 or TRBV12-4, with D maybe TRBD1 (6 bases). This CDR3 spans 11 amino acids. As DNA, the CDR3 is TGTGCCAGCAGTTTAGGGGGGGCTAGCGCCTTC. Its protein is CASSLGGASAF.

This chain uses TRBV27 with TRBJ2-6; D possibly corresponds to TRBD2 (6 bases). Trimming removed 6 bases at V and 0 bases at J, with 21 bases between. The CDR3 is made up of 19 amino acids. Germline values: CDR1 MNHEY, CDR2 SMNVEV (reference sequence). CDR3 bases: TGTGCCAGCAGGATGCATAGGCCGGGAGCCGACTCTGGGGCCAACGTCCTGACTTTC. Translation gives CASRMHRPGADSGANVLTF.

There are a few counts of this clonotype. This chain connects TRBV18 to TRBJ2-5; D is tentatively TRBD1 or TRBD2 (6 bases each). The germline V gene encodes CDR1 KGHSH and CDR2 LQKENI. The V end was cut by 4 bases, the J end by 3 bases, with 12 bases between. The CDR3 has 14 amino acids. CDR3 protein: CASSRGALKETQYF. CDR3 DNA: TGTGCCAGCTCACGGGGGGCTCTTAAAGAGACCCAGTACTTC.